This T cell receptor beta chain was sequenced during a study of CD8 T cells in ankylosing spondylitis. This clonotype was seen repeatedly, ten times or more. The target antigen is unknown. TCRdb re-called the 5' RACE reads with MiXCR, one entry per CDR3 protein. The data contain 200,000 to 250,000 distinct CDR3 sequences, 8.2% of them singletons. Study-wide results and caveats: Significantly higher representation of disease-linked clones was reported for matched ankylosing spondylitis synovial fluid. Blood from ankylosing spondylitis patients appeared to carry a characteristic eight-variant TCR beta motif. Disease-linked clones bore a CD8+ phenotype and were relatively rare in peripheral blood. Several of the motif variants were reported before in synovial fluid and blood from reactive arthritis.

This receptor was taken from a female donor with ankylosing spondylitis or in good health (not recorded which). Specimen: blood, either unsorted or a sorted T cell fraction (not recorded which).

CDR3 region: CASSRDQGIGTEAFF. CDR3 sequence (DNA): TGTGCCAGCAGTCGAGATCAGGGGATCGGCACTGAAGCTTTCTTT. The chain recombines TRBV6-2 or TRBV6-3 with TRBJ1-1, with TRBD1 as a possible D gene (6 bases). Germline assignment: CDR1 MNHEY and CDR2 SVGEGT. This CDR3 spans 15 amino acids. Deletions cut 5 bases from V and 4 bases from J, with 17 bases between.